Following are 30 T cell receptor beta chains from one sample sequenced in a study of CD8+ T cells in alopecia areata. RNA extraction and reverse transcription yielded cDNA as sequencing template. Libraries were prepared by immunoSEQ multiplex PCR; TCRdb keeps only in-frame clonotypes and omits some of them. The sample holds 150,000 to 200,000 clones, about 65% seen once. As for treatment: oral pan-JAK inhibitor, 5-10 mg twice daily. Here the sequenced sample was CD4+ T cells sorted from blood, taken between weeks 47 and 50, from a patient treated with tofacitinib. These TCRs come from a human donor with alopecia areata.

This clone was seen more than once but under ten times. This CDR3 is CASSQGVATGQIGTQYF. The CDR3 DNA is TGCGCCAGCAGCCAAGGGGTCGCAACGGGGCAAATTGGGACCCAGTACTTC. V gene TRBV4-3 combines with J gene TRBJ2-5; D may be TRBD1 or TRBD2 (5 bases each). Trimming shortened V by 1 base and J by 7 bases, and 22 bases separated the two germline ends. Germline V CDR1 and CDR2: LGHNA, YSLEER. This CDR3 contains 17 residues.

The chain employs TRBV5-1 and TRBJ2-5; possibly TRBD1 or TRBD2 for D (5 bases each). This CDR3 is built from 13 residues. CDR1 is SGHRS and CDR2 is YFSETQ in the germline V gene. V was pared by 3 bases and J by 5 bases, with 11 bases between. CDR3 nucleotides: TGCGCCAGCAGCTCAGGGAGTGGGGAGACCCAGTACTTC. Translated: CASSSGSGETQYF.

The genes are TRBV29-1 and TRBJ2-5; 8 bases match TRBD1. V dropped 3 bases and J dropped 2; count of bases not matched to a gene: 2. Per the germline V gene, CDR1 is SQVTM and CDR2 is ANQGSEA. The CDR3 runs 13 residues. The CDR3 spells CSVEGQVQETQYF. The CDR3 DNA follows: TGCAGCGTTGAGGGACAGGTTCAAGAGACCCAGTACTTC.

A single count supports this clone. This chain uses TRBV6-6 with TRBJ1-1, with D possibly TRBD1 on 6 matching bases. Trimming shortened V by 2 bases and J by 1 base, and 14 bases separated the two germline ends. Germline-derived CDR1 and CDR2 are MNHNY and SVGAGI (reference sequence). The CDR3 totals 16 residues. The CDR3 protein is CASSYPSRGRNTEAFF. The CDR3 DNA follows: TGTGCCAGCAGTTACCCCTCCCGGGGGCGGAACACTGAAGCTTTCTTT.

J is TRBJ1-1 and V is TRBV18; weak D call: TRBD1 (5 bases). Trimming pared 3 bases from V and 5 bases from J, leaving 22 bases between. Germline V lookup: CDR1 KGHSH, CDR2 LQKENI. The CDR3 runs 17 residues. Here the CDR3 reads CASSPKVRVPGSTEAFF. The CDR3 nucleotides read TGTGCCAGCTCACCGAAAGTCAGGGTCCCCGGTTCGACTGAAGCTTTCTTT.

Judged by abundance, this clone is medium-sized. V gene TRBV2 combines with J gene TRBJ2-1; 11 bases match TRBD2. There are 15 residues in the CDR3. Per the germline V gene, CDR1 is SNHLY and CDR2 is FYNNEI. Unmatched junction bases numbered 7, after V lost 5 bases and J lost 7 bases. CDR3 sequence reads: CASSWWTSGQNEQFF. The CDR3 DNA is TGTGCCAGCAGTTGGTGGACTAGCGGGCAAAATGAGCAGTTCTTC.

The CDR3 loop is CASSDRTGLESYEQYF. The CDR3 nucleotides read TGCGCCAGCAGCGATCGGACGGGACTTGAATCCTACGAGCAGTACTTC. The chain couples TRBV5-1 to TRBJ2-7; TRBD2 might be the D (6 bases). The V end lost 4 bases, the J end lost 1 base, and 18 bases lay between the germline ends. Per the germline V gene, CDR1 is SGHRS and CDR2 is YFSETQ. The CDR3 consists of 16 residues.

The rearrangement links TRBV6-6 to TRBJ2-5; 7 positions agree with TRBD2. J gave up 1 base and V 3 bases, and 5 bases lay outside the gene matches. Germline lookup yields CDR1 MNHNY and CDR2 SVGAGI (reference sequence). The CDR3 has 15 residues. The CDR3 sequence: CASSYGVAGQETQYF. The CDR3 DNA sequence: TGTGCCAGCAGTTATGGGGTAGCGGGCCAAGAGACCCAGTACTTC.

This clone was observed a few times. The chain links TRBV6-5 to TRBJ1-6; no firm D call. CDR1 is MNHEY and CDR2 is SVGAGI in the germline V gene. This CDR3 region has 12 residues. The V end was cut by 2 bases, the J end by 16 bases, with 12 bases between. The CDR3 DNA follows: TGTGCCAGCAGTTACGATTCGGTTGTGCTCCACTTT. Residues: CASSYDSVVLHF.

This clone was observed a handful of times. The J gene is TRBJ2-2, the V gene TRBV7-9; D may be TRBD2 (6 bases). The germline V gene has CDR1 SEHNR and CDR2 FQNEAQ (reference sequence). This CDR3 has 13 amino acids. Trimming pared 5 bases from V and 6 bases from J, leaving 10 bases between. This CDR3 is CASSRPGAGELFF. The CDR3 bases are TGTGCCAGCAGCCGCCCGGGGGCCGGGGAGCTGTTTTTT. Complete variable domain (other parts from reference TRBV7-9 and TRBJ2-2): DTGVSQNPRHKITKRGQNVTFRCDPISEHNRLYWYRQTLGQGPEFLTYFQNEAQLEKSRLLSDRFSAERPKGSFSTLEIQRTEQGDSAMYLCASSRPGAGELFFGEGSRLTVL.

The chain couples TRBV30 to TRBJ1-1; D perhaps matches TRBD1 (6 bases). The V end lost 4 bases, the J end lost 6 bases, and 12 bases lay between the germline ends. The CDR3 length is 12 residues. The germline CDR1 and CDR2 sequences are GTSNPN and SVGIG (reference sequence). The DNA of the CDR3 is TGTGCCTGGAAGGGGGGAAGCGCTGAAGCTTTCTTT. It specifies CAWKGGSAEAFF.

The CDR3 DNA is TGCAGCGCCGATGGGGGGCTGAACACTGAAGCTTTCTTT. This encodes CSADGGLNTEAFF. The chain has TRBV29-1 and TRBJ1-1, with D possibly TRBD1 on 6 matching bases. The CDR3 extends over 13 amino acids. Germline values: CDR1 SQVTM, CDR2 ANQGSEA. Trimming removed 7 bases at V and 0 bases at J, with 12 bases between. Filled out from reference TRBV29-1 and TRBJ1-1, the complete variable domain reads SAVISQKPSRDICQRGTSLTIQCQVDSQVTMMFWYRQQPGQSLTLIATANQGSEATYESGFVIDKFPISRPNLTFSTLTVSNMSPEDSSIYLCSADGGLNTEAFFGQGTRLTVV.

This chain uses TRBV6-5 with TRBJ2-1, with D perhaps TRBD2 (7 bases). V lost 4 bases to trimming and J lost 8 bases, with 15 bases between them. The CDR3 has 14 amino acids. Germline assignment: CDR1 MNHEY and CDR2 SVGAGI. DNA for the CDR3: TGTGCCAGCAGTTTGTGGGGGGGCCGAGATGAGCAGTTCTTC. Amino acids: CASSLWGGRDEQFF.

This rearrangement joins TRBV29-1 to TRBJ1-2, with a tentative D call TRBD1 (6 bases). The CDR3 loop spans 13 amino acids. CDR1 and CDR2 (germline): SQVTM, ANQGSEA. Trimming removed 4 bases at V and 3 bases at J, with 12 bases between. CDR3 DNA sequence: TGCAGCGTTGCAGGGGCTCGCGACTATGGCTACACCTTC. The encoded protein is CSVAGARDYGYTF.

The chain combines TRBV5-1 with TRBJ1-5; no reliable D call. The CDR3 spans 15 residues. Germline CDR1 SGHRS, CDR2 YFSETQ. V was clipped by 4 bases and J by 2 bases, with 13 bases between them. The CDR3 loop reads CASSQGPQGNQPQHF. The CDR3 bases are TGCGCCAGCAGCCAAGGTCCGCAAGGCAATCAGCCCCAGCATTTT.

This chain links TRBV29-1 with TRBJ2-1; 9 bases map to TRBD2. V shed 2 bases, J shed 7 bases, and the junction held 6 bases outside the gene matches. The CDR3 totals 14 residues. Germline V CDR1 and CDR2: SQVTM, ANQGSEA. Here the CDR3 reads CSVEKLAGWNEQFF. The CDR3 DNA reads as TGCAGCGTTGAAAAGCTAGCGGGGTGGAATGAGCAGTTCTTC.

This chain links TRBV29-1 with TRBJ2-1, with 8 bases identical to TRBD2. The germline V gene has CDR1 SQVTM and CDR2 ANQGSEA. This CDR3 region has 17 residues. Trimming took 2 bases from V and 1 from J; bases not matched to a gene: 10. The CDR3 DNA follows: TGCAGCGTTGAAATAAACGGGGGGGCTCCTTCCTACAATGAGCAGTTCTTC. It is translated as CSVEINGGAPSYNEQFF.

This chain uses TRBV5-6 with TRBJ2-1; D gene unclear. Trimming took 3 bases from V and 4 from J, leaving 2 bases between them. Germline V lookup: CDR1 SGHDT, CDR2 YYEEEE. This CDR3 has 11 amino acids. The CDR3, as DNA: TGTGCCAGCAGCTCGTACAATGAGCAGTTCTTC. Translation gives CASSSYNEQFF.

J is TRBJ1-2 and V is TRBV6-5; possibly TRBD1 for D (5 bases). The CDR3 covers 12 residues. Trimming cost V 6 bases and J 1 base, with 6 bases left between them. CDR1 is MNHEY and CDR2 is SVGAGI in the germline V gene. The CDR3 protein is CASRGVNYGYTF. In DNA form, the CDR3 reads TGTGCCAGCAGAGGGGTTAACTATGGCTACACCTTC.

The chain couples TRBV21-1 to TRBJ1-3. TRBV21-1 is a known pseudogene. The CDR3 is made up of 15 amino acids. CDR3 region: CASPSIYPSGNTIYF. In DNA form, the CDR3 reads TGTGCCAGCCCTTCGATTTACCCCTCTGGAAACACCATATATTTT.

The DNA for the CDR3 is TGCGCCAGCAGCCTCAGACATTTT. Translated, it gives CASSLRHF. The rearrangement joins TRBV4-3 to TRBJ1-5, with unresolved D. Germline V gene sequence: CDR1 LGHNA, CDR2 YSLEER. This CDR3 is built from 8 residues. Trimming removed 4 bases from V and 16 bases from J, with 5 bases in between.

V and J are TRBV29-1 and TRBJ1-2, with TRBD1 matching 9 bases. The length of the CDR3 is 17 residues. The V gene's germline CDR1 is SQVTM and CDR2 ANQGSEA. V dropped 6 bases and J dropped 1; count of bases not matched to a gene: 15. For the CDR3, the DNA is TGCAGCGTGGGGCACGGTGGGGACAGGGTATTTAACTATGGCTACACCTTC. This gives the protein CSVGHGGDRVFNYGYTF.

The CDR3 loop reads CASSPPGGGKTDTQYF. CDR3 DNA: TGTGCCAGCAGCCCCCCGGGCGGGGGAAAAACAGATACGCAGTATTTT. The chain joins TRBV7-9 to TRBJ2-3; 7 nucleotides align to TRBD2. The CDR3 spans 16 residues. The J segment lost 3 bases and the V segment lost 5 bases, leaving 11 bases of the junction unmatched. In germline, CDR1 is SEHNR, CDR2 FQNEAQ (reference sequence).

DNA of the CDR3: TGCAGCGTTGAAGGAGGACAGGGGGCAGGAGGCTACACCTTC. Residues: CSVEGGQGAGGYTF. The chain uses TRBV29-1 and TRBJ1-2; 11 bases fit TRBD1. The CDR3 sequence is 14 residues long. The J segment lost 8 bases and the V segment lost 1 base, leaving 6 bases of the junction unmatched. CDR1 is SQVTM, CDR2 ANQGSEA, per germline.

V gene TRBV29-1 combines with J gene TRBJ1-2, with 7 bases that match TRBD1. The CDR3 is 13 residues long. The junction had 5 bases not matched to a gene; V was cut back by 6 bases and J by 1 base. Germline loops: CDR1 SQVTM, CDR2 ANQGSEA. CDR3 nucleotides: TGCAGCGTGGGGGGACAGCTTAACTATGGCTACACCTTC. This codes for CSVGGQLNYGYTF.

V usage is TRBV7-8 and J usage is TRBJ2-6, with D perhaps matching TRBD1 (6 bases). The CDR3 runs 15 residues. The germline V gene encodes CDR1 SGHVS and CDR2 FQNEAQ. Trimming pared 4 bases from V and 0 bases from J, leaving 7 bases between. CDR3 region: CASSYRVSGANVLTF. For the CDR3, the DNA is TGTGCCAGCAGCTACAGGGTCTCTGGGGCCAACGTCCTGACTTTC.

V and J are TRBV9 and TRBJ2-2; 10 bases agree with TRBD1. The V segment lost 4 bases and the J segment 8 bases; nucleotides outside the gene matches: 8. Germline values: CDR1 SGDLS, CDR2 YYNGEE. The CDR3 is made up of 15 amino acids. Here the CDR3 reads CASSIRQGASGELFF. Written as DNA, the CDR3 is TGTGCCAGCAGCATTCGACAGGGGGCTTCTGGGGAGCTGTTTTTT.

V and J are TRBV7-6 and TRBJ1-3; weak D call: TRBD1 (5 bases). Between the trimmed V and J ends, which lost 5 bases and 3 bases, there was a span of 23 bases. CDR3 length: 18 residues. Germline loops: CDR1 SGHVS, CDR2 FNYEAQ. CDR3: CASSVGRDGGAGGNTIYF. The CDR3 DNA reads TGTGCCAGCAGCGTCGGCCGGGACGGTGGAGCTGGTGGAAACACCATATATTTT. Variable domain in full (rest from reference TRBV7-6 and TRBJ1-3): GAGVSQSPRYKVTKRGQDVALRCDPISGHVSLYWYRQALGQGPEFLTYFNYEAQQDKSGLPNDRFSAERPEGSISTLTIQRTEQRDSAMYRCASSVGRDGGAGGNTIYFGEGSWLTVV.

This clone counts as medium-sized. The rearrangement links TRBV7-3 to TRBJ2-3; D may match TRBD1 or TRBD2 (5 bases each). In germline, CDR1 is SGHTA, CDR2 FQGTGA. This CDR3 has 15 amino acids. The germline V and J ends were trimmed by 1 base and 6 bases, with 14 bases remaining between them. The CDR3 DNA sequence: TGTGCCAGCAGCTTAAGGGGACCAGCGATGGATACGCAGTATTTT. Encoded protein: CASSLRGPAMDTQYF.

Only a few counts were recorded for this clone. The J gene is TRBJ1-1, the V gene TRBV30; no reliable D call. The ends were cut back, 2 bases at V and 8 bases at J, with 12 bases in the middle. This CDR3 comprises 12 residues. In germline, CDR1 is GTSNPN, CDR2 SVGIG (reference sequence). This CDR3 is CAWSRSLREAFF. CDR3 in DNA: TGTGCCTGGAGTCGGTCCCTCAGGGAAGCTTTCTTT. Drawing the rest from reference TRBV30 and TRBJ1-1, the complete variable domain is SQTIHQWPATLVQPVGSPLSLECTVEGTSNPNLYWYRQAAGRGLQLLFYSVGIGQISSEVPQNLSASRPQDRQFILSSKKLLLSDSGFYLCAWSRSLREAFFGQGTRLTVV.